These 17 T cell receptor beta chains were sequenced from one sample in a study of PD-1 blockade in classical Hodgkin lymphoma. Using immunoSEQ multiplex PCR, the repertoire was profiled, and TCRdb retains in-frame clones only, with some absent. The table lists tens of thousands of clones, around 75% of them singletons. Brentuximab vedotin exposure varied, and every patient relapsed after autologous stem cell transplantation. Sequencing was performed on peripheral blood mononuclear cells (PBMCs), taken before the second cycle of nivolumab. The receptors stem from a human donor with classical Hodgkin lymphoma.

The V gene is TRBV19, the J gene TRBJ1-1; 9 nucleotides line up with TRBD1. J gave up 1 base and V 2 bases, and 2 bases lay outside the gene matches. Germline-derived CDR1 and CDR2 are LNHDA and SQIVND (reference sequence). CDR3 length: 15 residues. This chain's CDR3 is CASSIWGQGNTEAFF. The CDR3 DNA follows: TGTGCCAGTAGTATATGGGGACAGGGGAACACTGAAGCTTTCTTT. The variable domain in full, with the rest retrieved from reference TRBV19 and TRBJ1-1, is DGGITQSPKYLFRKEGQNVTLSCEQNLNHDAMYWYRQDPGQGLRLIYYSQIVNDFQKGDIAEGYSVSREKKESFPLTVTSAQKNPTAFYLCASSIWGQGNTEAFFGQGTRLTVV.

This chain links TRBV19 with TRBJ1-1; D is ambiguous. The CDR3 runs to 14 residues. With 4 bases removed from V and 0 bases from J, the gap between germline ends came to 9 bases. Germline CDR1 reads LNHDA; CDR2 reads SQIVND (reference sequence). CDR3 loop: CASSTGSMNTEAFF. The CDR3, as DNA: TGTGCCAGTAGTACCGGGAGCATGAACACTGAAGCTTTCTTT.

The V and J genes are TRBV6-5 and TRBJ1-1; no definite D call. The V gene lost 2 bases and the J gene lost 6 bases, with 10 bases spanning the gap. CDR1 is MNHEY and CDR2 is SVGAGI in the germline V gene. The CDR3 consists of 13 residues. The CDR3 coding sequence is TGTGCCAGCAGTTACGCCCTCGTCGCTGAAGCTTTCTTT. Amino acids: CASSYALVAEAFF.

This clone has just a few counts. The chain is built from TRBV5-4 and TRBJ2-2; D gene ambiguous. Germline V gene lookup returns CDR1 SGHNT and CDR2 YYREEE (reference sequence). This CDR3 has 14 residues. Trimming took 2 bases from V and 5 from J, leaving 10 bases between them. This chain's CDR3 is CASSFPLGTGELFF. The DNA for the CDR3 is TGTGCCAGCAGCTTCCCACTTGGTACCGGGGAGCTGTTTTTT.

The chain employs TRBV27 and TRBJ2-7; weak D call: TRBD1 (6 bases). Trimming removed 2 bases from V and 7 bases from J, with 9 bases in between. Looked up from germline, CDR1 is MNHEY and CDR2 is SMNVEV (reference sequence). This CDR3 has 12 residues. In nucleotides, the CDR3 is TGTGCCAGCAGTTTAGGAAGGGGGGAGCAGTACTTC. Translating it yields CASSLGRGEQYF.

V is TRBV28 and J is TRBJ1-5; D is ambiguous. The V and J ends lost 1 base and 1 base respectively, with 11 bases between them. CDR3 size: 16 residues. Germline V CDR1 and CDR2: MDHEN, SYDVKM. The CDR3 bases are TGTGCCAGCAGTTTATATCGGCGGAGCAGCAATCAGCCCCAGCATTTT. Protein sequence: CASSLYRRSSNQPQHF.

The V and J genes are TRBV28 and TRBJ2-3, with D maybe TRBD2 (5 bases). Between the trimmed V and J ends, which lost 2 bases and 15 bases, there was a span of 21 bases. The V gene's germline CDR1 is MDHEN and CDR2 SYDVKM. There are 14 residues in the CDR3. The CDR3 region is CASSLRGLPHGPYF. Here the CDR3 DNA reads TGTGCCAGCAGTTTACGTGGACTCCCACACGGGCCATATTTT.

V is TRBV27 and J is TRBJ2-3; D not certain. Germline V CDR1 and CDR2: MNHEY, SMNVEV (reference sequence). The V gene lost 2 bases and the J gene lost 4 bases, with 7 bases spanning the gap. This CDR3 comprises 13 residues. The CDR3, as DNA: TGTGCCAGCAGTTTAGTCGATGCAGATACGCAGTATTTT. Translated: CASSLVDADTQYF.

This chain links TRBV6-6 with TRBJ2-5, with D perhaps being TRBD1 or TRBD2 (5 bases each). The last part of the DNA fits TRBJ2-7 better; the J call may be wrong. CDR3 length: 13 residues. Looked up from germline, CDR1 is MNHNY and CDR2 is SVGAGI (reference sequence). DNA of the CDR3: TGTGCCAGCGGAGAGGGGTCCCCCTACGAGCAGTACTTC. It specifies CASGEGSPYEQYF.

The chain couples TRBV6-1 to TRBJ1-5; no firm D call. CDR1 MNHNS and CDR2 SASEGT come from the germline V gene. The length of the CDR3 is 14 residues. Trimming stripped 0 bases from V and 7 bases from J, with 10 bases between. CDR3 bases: TGTGCCAGCAGTGAAGCACACGTGGGGCAGCCCCAGCATTTT. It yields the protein CASSEAHVGQPQHF.

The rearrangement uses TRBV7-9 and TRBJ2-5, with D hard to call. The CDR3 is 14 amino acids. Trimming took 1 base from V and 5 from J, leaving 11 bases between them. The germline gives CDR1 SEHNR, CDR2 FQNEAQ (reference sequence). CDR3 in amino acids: CASSLVDRAETQYF. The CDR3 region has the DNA TGTGCCAGCAGCTTAGTGGACCGAGCTGAGACCCAGTACTTC.

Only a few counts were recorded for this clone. The CDR3 DNA follows: TGTGCCAGCAGCTTATCCGTCGAGCAGTACTTC. It is translated as CASSLSVEQYF. The chain links TRBV7-2 to TRBJ2-7; no clear D. V was shortened by 2 bases and J by 6 bases, with 5 bases between the two germline ends. Germline V gene sequence: CDR1 SGHTA, CDR2 FQGNSA. The CDR3 totals 11 residues.

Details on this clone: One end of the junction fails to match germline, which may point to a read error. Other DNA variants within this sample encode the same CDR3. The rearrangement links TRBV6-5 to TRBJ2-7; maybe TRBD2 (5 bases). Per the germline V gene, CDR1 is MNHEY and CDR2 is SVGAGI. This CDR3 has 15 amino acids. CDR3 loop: CASSLSVLSSYEQYF. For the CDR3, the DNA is TGCGCCAGCAGTCTTAGCGTCCTGAGCTCCTACGAGCAGTACTTC.

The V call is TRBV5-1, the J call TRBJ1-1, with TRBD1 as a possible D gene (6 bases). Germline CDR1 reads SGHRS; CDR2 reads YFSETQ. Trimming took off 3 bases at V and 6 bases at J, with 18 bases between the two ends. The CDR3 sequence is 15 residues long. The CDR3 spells CASSSYLQGRAEAFF. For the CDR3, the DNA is TGCGCCAGCAGCTCCTACTTACAGGGTCGGGCTGAAGCTTTCTTT.

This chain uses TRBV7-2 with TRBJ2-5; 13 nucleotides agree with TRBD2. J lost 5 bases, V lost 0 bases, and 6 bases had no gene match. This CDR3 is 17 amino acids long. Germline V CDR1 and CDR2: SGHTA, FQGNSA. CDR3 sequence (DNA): TGTGCCAGCAGCTTAGCGAGGACTAGCGGGAGTAAGGAGACCCAGTACTTC. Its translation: CASSLARTSGSKETQYF.

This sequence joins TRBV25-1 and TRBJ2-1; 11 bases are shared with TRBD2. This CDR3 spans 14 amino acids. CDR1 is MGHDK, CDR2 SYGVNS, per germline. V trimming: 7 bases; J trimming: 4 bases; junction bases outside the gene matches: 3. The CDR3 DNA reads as TGTGCCAGCAACATAGCGGGAGGGTACAATGAGCAGTTCTTC. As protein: CASNIAGGYNEQFF.

The CDR3 nucleotides are TGTGCCAGCTCCTTAGGGGTCCAAGAGACCCAGTACTTC. It is translated as CASSLGVQETQYF. The rearrangement joins TRBV6-6 to TRBJ2-5; D is perhaps TRBD1 (5 bases). Per the germline V gene, CDR1 is MNHNY and CDR2 is SVGAGI (reference sequence). CDR3 length equals 13 residues. Trimming cost V 8 bases and J 1 base, with 11 bases left between them.